Given below is one T cell receptor (beta chain) in context. V lost 8 bases, J lost 5 bases, and 9 bases stayed unmatched. This CDR3 region has 14 residues. Germline loops: CDR1 GTSNPN, CDR2 SVGIG (reference sequence). Participant-reported clinical history was the basis for cohort assignment. Within the 2 weeks before study entry, each person in the exposed group met a COVID-19 case. This sample was taken from a study of blood T cell repertoires in COVID-19. Across the whole study: Sources were T cells, B-cell-depleted T cells, or PBMCs; the material itself was cDNA or gDNA.

The table came from immunoSEQ multiplex PCR; TCRdb's copy has only in-frame clones and leaves some out. The sample consists of approximately 380,000 clones, roughly nine tenths of them appearing once. The specimen sequenced was PBMCs or T cells enriched from blood (not recorded which). The genes are TRBV30 and TRBJ1-6; TRBD1 agrees at 7 bases. The clonotype originates from a woman aged 40 to 50 who had been exposed to COVID-19. CDR3 DNA sequence: TGTGCCCAAGCAACAGGGGACGATAATTCACCCCTCCACTTT. This encodes CAQATGDDNSPLHF.